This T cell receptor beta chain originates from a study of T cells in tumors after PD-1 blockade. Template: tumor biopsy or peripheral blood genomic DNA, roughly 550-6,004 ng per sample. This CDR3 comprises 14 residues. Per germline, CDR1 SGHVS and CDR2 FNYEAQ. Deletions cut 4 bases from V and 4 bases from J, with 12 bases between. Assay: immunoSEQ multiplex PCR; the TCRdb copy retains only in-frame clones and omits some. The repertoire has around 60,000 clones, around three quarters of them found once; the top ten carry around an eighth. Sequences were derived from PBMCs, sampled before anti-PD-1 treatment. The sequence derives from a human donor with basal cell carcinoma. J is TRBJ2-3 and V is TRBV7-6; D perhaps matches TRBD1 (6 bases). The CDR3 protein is CASSSGDWADTQYF. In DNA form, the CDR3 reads TGTGCCAGCAGCTCAGGGGATTGGGCAGATACGCAGTATTTT.